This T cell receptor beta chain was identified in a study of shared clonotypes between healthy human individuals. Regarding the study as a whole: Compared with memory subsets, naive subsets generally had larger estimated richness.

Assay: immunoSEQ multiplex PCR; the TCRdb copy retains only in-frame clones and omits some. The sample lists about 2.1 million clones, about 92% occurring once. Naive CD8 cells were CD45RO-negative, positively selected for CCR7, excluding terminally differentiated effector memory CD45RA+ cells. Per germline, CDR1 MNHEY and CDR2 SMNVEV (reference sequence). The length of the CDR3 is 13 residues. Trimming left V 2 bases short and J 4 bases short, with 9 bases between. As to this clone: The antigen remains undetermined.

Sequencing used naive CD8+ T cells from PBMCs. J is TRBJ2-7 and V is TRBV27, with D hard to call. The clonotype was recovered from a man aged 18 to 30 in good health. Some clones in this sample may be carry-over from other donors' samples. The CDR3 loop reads CASSLDATYEQYF. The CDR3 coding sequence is TGTGCCAGCAGTTTAGACGCGACTTACGAGCAGTACTTC.